This T cell receptor (beta chain) came from a study of shared clonotypes between healthy human individuals. Note on this clone: Its antigen is unknown.

Whole-study results and caveats: Rarefaction curves obtained for sorted subsets showed sequencing incomplete despite large depth.

The CDR3 is 14 residues long. V lost 4 bases to trimming and J lost 2 bases, with 12 bases between them. Germline assignment: CDR1 SGHRS and CDR2 YFSETQ. TCRdb's table, derived via immunoSEQ multiplex PCR, lists solely in-frame clones and lacks some. The repertoire holds roughly 2 million clones, with approximately 94% as singletons. Negatively enriched CD4+ T cells were divided by CD45RA into naive and memory. The sequence derives from a man younger than 30 in good health. The specimen was naive CD4+ T cells sorted from blood. The subset was: CD45RA+ positively selected. V is TRBV5-1 and J is TRBJ2-5, with D maybe TRBD1 (6 bases). The DNA of the CDR3 is TGCGCCAGCAGCCACCCAGGACAGCAAGAGACCCAGTACTTC. Translated: CASSHPGQQETQYF.